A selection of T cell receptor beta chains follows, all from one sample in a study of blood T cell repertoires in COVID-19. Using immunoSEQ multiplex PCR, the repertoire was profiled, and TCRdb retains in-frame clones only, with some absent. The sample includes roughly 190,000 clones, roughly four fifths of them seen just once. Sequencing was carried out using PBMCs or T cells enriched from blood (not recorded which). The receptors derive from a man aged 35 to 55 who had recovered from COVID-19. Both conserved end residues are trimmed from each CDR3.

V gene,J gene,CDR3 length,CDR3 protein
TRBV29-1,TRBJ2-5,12,SVSTSGGIETQY
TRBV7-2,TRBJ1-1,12,ASSPRVANTEAF
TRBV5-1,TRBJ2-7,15,ASSLVLAGGREYEQY
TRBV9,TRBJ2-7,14,ASSGEVGDSPYEQY
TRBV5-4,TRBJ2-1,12,ASSLAGIYNEQF
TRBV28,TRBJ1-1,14,ASSRGTGGLDTEAF
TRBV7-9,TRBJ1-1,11,ASSPRGRARAF
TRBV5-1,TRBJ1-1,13,ASSPGEGGDTEAF
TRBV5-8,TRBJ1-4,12,ASSLRRANEKLF
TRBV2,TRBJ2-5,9,ASRREATQY
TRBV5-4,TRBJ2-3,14,ASSLARKTSTDTQY
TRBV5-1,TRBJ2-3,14,ASSPPEGFSTDTQY
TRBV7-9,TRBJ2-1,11,ASSLISGTTSF
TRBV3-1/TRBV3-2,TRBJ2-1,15,ASSRHPGTSVYNEQF
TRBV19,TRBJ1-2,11,ASSIGQEIGYT
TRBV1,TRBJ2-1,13,TSSQVRDRGGEQF
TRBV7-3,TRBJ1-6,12,ASSLDSRASPLH
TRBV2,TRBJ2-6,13,ASRPDRVGANVLT
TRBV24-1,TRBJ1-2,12,ATSDFNRGQGYT
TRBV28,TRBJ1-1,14,ASSPTGEGRNTEAF
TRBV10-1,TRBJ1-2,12,ASSSGQEGSGYT
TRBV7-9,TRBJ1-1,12,ASSKDRLGTEAF